The 11 T cell receptor beta chains below come from one sample, sequenced in a study of Graves' ophthalmopathy and Graves' hyperthyroidism. Beta-chain TCR CDR3 regions were amplified from RNA transcripts. An initial RT-PCR round employing HTBI primers preceded a second-round multiplex PCR. MiXCR, run by TCRdb on the multiplex PCR reads, gives a single entry per CDR3 protein. The table lists about 640,000 distinct CDR3 sequences, just over 40% of them singletons. The sequenced sample consisted of peripheral blood. Receptors were obtained from an adult man with Graves' ophthalmopathy.

This clonotype was seen more than once but under ten times. One end of the junction varies from germline; a read error may be responsible. The chain has TRBV10-3 and TRBJ1-4; D might be TRBD1 (5 bases). The CDR3 runs 18 residues. Germline values: CDR1 ENHRY, CDR2 SYGVKD. The CDR3 bases are TGTGCCAGCAGTTACTCGAATCGACAGAGAACGGATAATGAAAAACTGTTTTTT. This gives the protein CASSYSNRQRTDNEKLFF.

This clonotype showed up many times. Here the CDR3 DNA reads TGTGCCAGCAGTCTCCAGGGGAGGGCGCACACCATATATTTT. This encodes CASSLQGRAHTIYF. The chain uses TRBV12-3 or TRBV12-4 and TRBJ1-3, with a weak D call TRBD1 (6 bases). Trimming removed 5 bases at V and 8 bases at J, with 16 bases between. CDR3 length: 14 amino acids.

The chain uses TRBV10-3 and TRBJ1-2, with 8 bases matching TRBD1. V shed 6 bases and J 5 bases; nucleotides not matched to a gene: 5. CDR1 is ENHRY and CDR2 is SYGVKD in the germline V gene. CDR3 size: 13 residues. The CDR3, as DNA: TGTGCCATCAGCGCTGGACAGGGTTATGGCTACACCTTC. Translation: CAISAGQGYGYTF.

This clonotype occurred many times. The genes are TRBV19 and TRBJ2-7; perhaps TRBD1 as D (6 bases). The V and J ends lost 3 bases and 1 base respectively, with 10 bases between them. There are 14 residues in the CDR3. Germline CDR1 and CDR2: LNHDA and SQIVND (reference sequence). The CDR3 sequence is CASSMRQESYEQYF. The CDR3 DNA reads as TGTGCCAGTAGTATGAGACAGGAATCCTACGAGCAGTACTTC.

The chain employs TRBV10-2 and TRBJ2-3; D is ambiguous. Looked up from germline, CDR1 is WSHSY and CDR2 is SAAADI. CDR3 size: 14 residues. Trimming removed 2 bases from V and 0 bases from J, with 6 bases in between. The CDR3 is CASSEATSTDTQYF. The CDR3 DNA reads as TGCGCCAGCAGTGAGGCAACTAGCACAGATACGCAGTATTTT.

Notes on this clonotype: A read error may be the cause here, since a much bigger clone is one base away. This sequence joins TRBV11-2 and TRBJ1-2; 8 nucleotides line up with TRBD1. The CDR3 is 16 amino acids. The germline V gene has CDR1 SGHAT and CDR2 FQNNGV. V lost 5 bases to trimming and J lost 7 bases; unmatched junction nucleotides: 15. Here the CDR3 DNA reads TGTGCCAGCAGCCCCCGGCCAGGGGATACAGGGGGTGGCTACACCTTC. Protein sequence: CASSPRPGDTGGGYTF.

This clonotype turned up a few times. At one end the junction does not follow the germline gene, possibly because of a read error. V usage is TRBV10-3 and J usage is TRBJ1-2; TRBD1 might be the D (5 bases). The CDR3 runs 15 residues. Germline V gene lookup returns CDR1 ENHRY and CDR2 SYGVKD. The CDR3 reads CASSKPRGPNYGYTF. CDR3 in DNA: TGTGCCAGCAGTAAGCCCCGGGGACCTAACTATGGCTACACCTTC.

The table lists this clonotype with many counts. The chain combines TRBV6-5 with TRBJ1-1; D call uncertain. From germline, CDR1 is MNHEY and CDR2 SVGAGI. CDR3 length: 14 residues. V was cut by 6 bases and J by 3 bases, with 14 bases left in between. The CDR3 nucleotides read TGTGCCAGCAGACGGAAGCACCTCGACACTGAAGCTTTCTTT. Encoded protein: CASRRKHLDTEAFF.

This sequence joins TRBV9 and TRBJ2-3; 8 nucleotides agree with TRBD1. The CDR3 covers 17 residues. Germline CDR1 reads SGDLS; CDR2 reads YYNGEE. J gave up 2 bases and V 3 bases, and 11 bases lay outside the gene matches. The CDR3: CASSARQGLQLTDTQYF. The DNA of the CDR3 is TGTGCCAGCAGCGCTCGACAGGGGTTGCAGCTCACAGATACGCAGTATTTT.

This clonotype has ten or more counts. This chain joins TRBV7-9 and TRBJ2-2, with D possibly matching TRBD1 (6 bases). The CDR3 has 14 residues. CDR1 is SEHNR and CDR2 is FQNEAQ in the germline V gene (reference sequence). With 3 bases removed from V and 5 bases from J, the gap between germline ends came to 10 bases. The CDR3, as DNA: TGTGCCAGCAGCTTCAGGGGATCAACCGGGGAGCTGTTTTTT. Amino acids: CASSFRGSTGELFF.

The chain links TRBV5-1 to TRBJ1-3; 8 bases line up with TRBD1. The CDR3 extends over 16 amino acids. V gave up 4 bases and J gave up 4 bases; unmatched junction bases: 10. Germline values: CDR1 SGHRS, CDR2 YFSETQ. For the CDR3, the DNA is TGCGCCAGCAGCGAGGGACAGGATTTAGGAGGAAACACCATATATTTT. Its protein is CASSEGQDLGGNTIYF.